These T cell receptor beta chains were read from a single sample in a study of T-cell memory formation after mild COVID-19. MiXCR, run by TCRdb on the 5' RACE reads, gives a single entry per CDR3 protein. The table includes 250,000 to 350,000 distinct CDR3 sequences, just under 20% detected once. Material: PBMCs or a T cell subset sorted from them (not recorded which). The receptors were gathered from a young man who had mild COVID-19 (a few samples of this study predate the infection). Cell type and time point are not known. Each CDR3 is given with its conserved first and last residue. Each record gives: D gene, V gene, J gene, clone size, CDR3 DNA, CDR3 protein. The D gene is left open where the match is weak. The listing skips clone size in some rows; elsewhere it reads once, few, many or a size class.

>-|TRBV7-9|TRBJ2-6|-
TGTGCCAGCAGCTACACACGTGCTGGGGCCAACGTCCTGACTTTC
CASSYTRAGANVLTF
>-|TRBV2|TRBJ2-3|-
TGTGCCAGCTATCGGACCAGCACAGATACGCAGTATTTT
CASYRTSTDTQYF
>-|TRBV7-9|TRBJ1-1|few
TGTGCCAGCACCAGAGGCTACAGGGCCATGAACACTGAAGCTTTCTTT
CASTRGYRAMNTEAFF
>-|TRBV5-1|TRBJ2-1|few
TGCGCCAGCGTGGAGGCCTACTCCTACAATGAGCAGTTCTTC
CASVEAYSYNEQFF
>TRBD1|TRBV29-1|TRBJ2-3|many
TGCAGCGTGGGATGGGGTTCGGGACAGTCTACTAGCACAGATACGCAGTATTTT
CSVGWGSGQSTSTDTQYF
>TRBD1|TRBV4-3|TRBJ1-6|few
TGCGCCAGCAGTCCGGGACAGGGATATTCACCCCTCCACTTT
CASSPGQGYSPLHF
>TRBD1|TRBV7-2|TRBJ1-1|many
TGCGCCAGCAGCCTGGGGGACAGGAGGAACACTGAAGCTTTCTTT
CASSLGDRRNTEAFF
>-|TRBV7-3|TRBJ2-6|-
TGTGCCAGCAGCCCGGCAGGATCGTTCGGGGCCAACGTCCTGACTTTC
CASSPAGSFGANVLTF
>-|TRBV3-1|TRBJ2-7|-
TGTGCCAGCAGCCAACCCCGGGGTGCGCAGTACTTC
CASSQPRGAQYF
>-|TRBV7-6|TRBJ1-5|-
TGTGCCAGCAGCTTAACCGGGAGGGGGAGCAATCAGCCCCAGCATTTT
CASSLTGRGSNQPQHF
>-|TRBV28|TRBJ2-1|-
TGTGCCAGCAGTATGGCGGGGTCAAGCTCCTACAATGAGCAGTTCTTC
CASSMAGSSSYNEQFF
>TRBD1|TRBV10-1|TRBJ2-1|few
TGCGCCAGCAGTGAGTTCCCTGGGACAGGGGGCAATGAGCAGTTCTTC
CASSEFPGTGGNEQFF
>-|TRBV27|TRBJ2-3|few
TGTGCCAGCAGTCCTGCGGCGGGACAGCCTAGCACAGATACGCAGTATTTT
CASSPAAGQPSTDTQYF
>-|TRBV7-9|TRBJ2-3|many
TGTGCCAGCAGCCGGACAGTAGTTAGCACAGATACGCAGTATTTT
CASSRTVVSTDTQYF
>TRBD1|TRBV29-1|TRBJ1-1|-
TGCAGCGTTGAATCAGGGGGCACTGAAGCTTTCTTT
CSVESGGTEAFF
>-|TRBV5-1|TRBJ2-7|-
TGCGCCAGCAGCTCCGGACCCGGGGGCGGCGAGCAGTACTTC
CASSSGPGGGEQYF
>-|TRBV12-3/TRBV12-4|TRBJ1-5|few
TGTGCCAGCAGTTCGCGCGGGCGGGGGCCCCAGCATTTT
CASSSRGRGPQHF
>TRBD2|TRBV7-3|TRBJ2-1|once
TGTGCCAGCAGCTTAGAGGCTAGCGGTTACAATGAGCAGTTCTTC
CASSLEASGYNEQFF
>TRBD2|TRBV4-3|TRBJ2-3|-
TGCGCCAGCAGCCAAGATGGGGAGGGGCCCTCAGATACGCAGTATTTT
CASSQDGEGPSDTQYF
>-|TRBV7-9|TRBJ2-5|-
TGTGCCAGCAGCTTAGCCGGGGCCAGGGGGACCCAGTACTTC
CASSLAGARGTQYF
>TRBD2|TRBV24-1|TRBJ2-1|-
TGTGCCACCAGCGGATGGAGCGGGGTTTCCTACAATGAGCAGTTCTTC
CATSGWSGVSYNEQFF
>-|TRBV12-3/TRBV12-4|TRBJ1-1|-
TGTGCCAGCAGTTCTGGCTGGGCTGAAGCTTTCTTT
CASSSGWAEAFF
>-|TRBV2|TRBJ1-5|-
TGTGCCAGCAGTGATATGGGGCGGGGAATTGAACCCCAGCATTTT
CASSDMGRGIEPQHF
>TRBD1|TRBV6-5|TRBJ1-1|few
TGTGCCAGCCTACAGGGGTCGAACACTGAAGCTTTCTTT
CASLQGSNTEAFF